These T cell receptor beta chains were read from a single sample in a study of shared clonotypes between healthy human individuals. Method: immunoSEQ multiplex PCR; TCRdb's copy keeps in-frame clones and lacks some. Seen here are 650,000 to 800,000 clones, just under 75% observed once, and the top ten hold approximately 1.8%. Material: memory CD4+ T cells sorted from blood. The source is a woman aged 25 to 39 in good health. Both conserved end residues are part of each CDR3. D genes are given only for firm matches. Some rows mark clone size as missing; the rest say once, few, many or name a class of expanded clone.

j_gene	d_gene	v_gene	abundance	CDR3aa	CDR3nt
TRBJ2-7	.	TRBV19	.	CASSGPGQGYEQYF	TGTGCCAGTAGTGGGCCGGGACAAGGCTACGAGCAGTACTTC
TRBJ2-7	.	TRBV28	.	CASSLYQGRYEQYF	TGTGCCAGCAGTTTATACCAGGGGAGGTACGAGCAGTACTTC
TRBJ2-1	TRBD2	TRBV5-8	.	CASSLDISGLAVNEQFF	TGTGCCAGCAGCTTGGATATTAGTGGACTAGCGGTTAATGAGCAGTTCTTC
TRBJ2-2	.	TRBV18	.	CASSYDILNTGELFF	TGTGCCAGCTCATACGACATATTGAACACCGGGGAGCTGTTTTTT
TRBJ2-3	.	TRBV19	.	CASWGGLVDTQYF	TGTGCCAGTTGGGGAGGCCTCGTGGATACGCAGTATTTT
TRBJ2-1	.	TRBV28	few	CASSLSGTYNEQFF	TGTGCCAGCAGTTTATCAGGAACCTACAATGAGCAGTTCTTC
TRBJ2-7	.	TRBV9	few	CASSEGEIAGAYEQYF	TGTGCCAGCAGCGAGGGAGAGATCGCCGGCGCCTACGAGCAGTACTTC
TRBJ2-1	.	TRBV23-1	.	CASSPAGRNEQFF	TGCGCCAGCAGTCCTGCAGGTCGGAATGAGCAGTTCTTC
TRBJ2-7	.	TRBV21-1	.	CASSKDVRATTPYYEQYF	TGTGCCAGCAGCAAAGATGTGCGGGCCACAACCCCCTACTACGAGCAGTACTTC
TRBJ1-1	.	TRBV18	.	CASSSGPEGNTEAFF	TGTGCCAGCTCATCGGGACCCGAGGGGAACACTGAAGCTTTCTTT
TRBJ2-3	.	TRBV6-1	.	CASSQARGRTTRRLYF	TGTGCCAGCAGTCAAGCCCGGGGGCGGACTACCCGGCGGCTGTATTTT
TRBJ2-7	TRBD2	TRBV28	.	CASSFSSGKSEQYF	TGTGCCAGCAGTTTCTCTAGCGGGAAATCCGAGCAGTACTTC
TRBJ1-3	.	TRBV5-1	.	CASSQTFSGNTIYF	TGCGCCAGCAGCCAGACGTTCTCTGGAAACACCATATATTTT
TRBJ1-2	.	TRBV29-1	.	CSVDPLGGPYGYTF	TGCAGCGTTGACCCGCTTGGGGGGCCTTATGGCTACACCTTC
TRBJ2-7	TRBD1	TRBV28	.	CASRPITGGYEQYF	TGTGCCAGCAGACCTATTACAGGGGGCTACGAGCAGTACTTC
TRBJ1-2	.	TRBV14	.	CASSQAGPYGYTF	TGTGCCAGCAGCCAAGCGGGACCCTATGGCTACACCTTC
TRBJ2-7	.	TRBV6-1	few	CASSEDRTGSSYEQYF	TGTGCCAGCAGTGAAGATCGAACAGGGTCCTCCTACGAGCAGTACTTC
TRBJ1-3	TRBD1	TRBV5-1	.	CASSARTGGSGNTIYF	TGCGCCAGCAGCGCGCGGACAGGGGGGTCTGGAAACACCATATATTTT
TRBJ2-3	.	TRBV2	.	CASSREQLTDTQYF	TGTGCCAGCAGTAGGGAACAACTCACAGATACGCAGTATTTT
TRBJ2-1	.	TRBV28	few	CASSRNSDNEQFF	TGTGCCAGCAGTCGAAACTCGGATAATGAGCAGTTCTTC
TRBJ2-1	.	TRBV7-6	.	CASSWQGEQFF	TGTGCCAGCAGCTGGCAGGGAGAGCAGTTCTTC
TRBJ1-5	.	TRBV19	.	CASSDRIGNQPQHF	TGTGCCAGTAGTGACAGGATCGGCAATCAGCCCCAGCATTTT
TRBJ2-1	.	TRBV7-2	.	CASSLRSLTGGNEQFF	TGTGCCAGCAGCCTTAGGAGCTTAACAGGTGGCAATGAGCAGTTCTTC